This T cell receptor (beta chain) was obtained from a study of blood T cells in healthy people across ages. Study-level points and caveats: A strong correlation was seen between TCR beta diversity and naive T cell percentage.

Caucasian individuals from Russia who were healthy and aged roughly 6 to 95 acted as donors. Researchers isolated at least 6 million PBMCs per sample. A second PCR of about 7 to 11 cycles used a sample-barcoded 5' primer and a J-beta primer mix. Template switching added a 12-random-nucleotide identifier to every cDNA molecule. TCRdb called the 5' RACE reads again in MiXCR, with one record for every CDR3 protein. The data hold 780,000 or so distinct CDR3 sequences, with 56% observed a single time. The trim removed 3 bases at V and 1 base at J, leaving 6 bases unmatched. Germline assignment: CDR1 SEHNR and CDR2 FQNEAQ (reference sequence). This CDR3 has 15 residues. This clonotype showed up just a few times. Its matching antigen is unknown.

The V call is TRBV7-9, the J call TRBJ2-7; 7 positions agree with TRBD2. Sequences were obtained from blood. This receptor was obtained from a man aged 35 to 55 in good health. The CDR3 spells CASSLAGRNSYEQYF. DNA for the CDR3: TGTGCCAGCAGCTTGGCCGGGAGGAATTCCTACGAGCAGTACTTC. The whole variable domain, filled in from reference TRBV7-9 and TRBJ2-7, reads DTGVSQNPRHKITKRGQNVTFRCDPISEHNRLYWYRQTLGQGPEFLTYFQNEAQLEKSRLLSDRFSAERPKGSFSTLEIQRTEQGDSAMYLCASSLAGRNSYEQYFGPGTRLTVT.